This TCR beta chain was obtained from a study of CD8+CD57+ T cells in acquired aplastic anemia. Overall study: An average of roughly 2.9 ug of DNA was obtained from sorted CD4+ and CD8+ cells. Regarding the study as a whole: Simpson's diversity of CD8+ cells was not significantly different in patients compared with controls.

Selection for sequencing was limited to patients who had shown CD8+CD57+ cell expansion by flow cytometry. Each patient carried a diagnosis of severe acquired aplastic anemia. CDR3 length equals 12 residues. CDR1 and CDR2 from the germline V gene are SNHLY and FYNNEI. The ends were cut back, 5 bases at V and 3 bases at J, with 8 bases in the middle. Template material for TCR beta VDJ and CDR3 profiling consisted of genomic DNA. TCRdb called the reads again in MiXCR, with one record for every CDR3 protein. The sample has about 240,000 distinct CDR3 sequences; 40% to 50% are singletons. Note on this clonotype: Its antigen is currently unknown.

The chain carries TRBV2 and TRBJ2-7; D call uncertain. The sample comprised sorted CD4+, CD8+, or CD8+CD57+ T cells (not recorded which) from PBMCs. This TCR derives from a human donor with aplastic anemia. The CDR3 DNA is TGTGCCAGCAGTTTGTTGGACTACGAGCAGTACTTC. It codes for CASSLLDYEQYF.